A selection of T cell receptor beta chains follows, all from one sample in a study of response to subunit inactivated influenza vaccine. One entry per CDR3 protein results from TCRdb running MiXCR on the RT-PCR reads. Of about 540,000 distinct CDR3 sequences detected, about 15% appear once; the ten largest clones hold 11%. The sample in question was PBMCs from blood, obtained 11 to 12 days after vaccination. The receptor set was obtained from a middle-aged man who received an inactivated influenza vaccine. The CDR3 runs from the conserved cysteine through the conserved F or W. D genes are given only for firm matches. Size tells how often a clone was seen (once, few, many) or the class of an expanded clone, and some rows leave it out.

d_call: NA; v_call: TRBV28; clone_size: many; j_call: TRBJ1-1; cdr3_aa: CASSFMVNTEAFF; cdr3_nt: TGTGCCAGCAGTTTTATGGTGAACACTGAAGCTTTCTTT
d_call: TRBD1; v_call: TRBV12-3/TRBV12-4; clone_size: NA; j_call: TRBJ2-1; cdr3_aa: CASRSLRVGTGRYNEQFF; cdr3_nt: TGTGCCAGCAGAAGTTTGAGGGTGGGGACAGGGCGCTACAATGAGCAGTTCTTC
d_call: TRBD2; v_call: TRBV9; clone_size: many; j_call: TRBJ2-7; cdr3_aa: CASSEAGTSAYEQYF; cdr3_nt: TGTGCCAGCAGCGAGGCCGGGACTAGCGCCTACGAGCAGTACTTC
d_call: TRBD1; v_call: TRBV11-2; clone_size: few; j_call: TRBJ2-2; cdr3_aa: CASSPNFRDRAEAGELFF; cdr3_nt: TGTGCCAGCAGCCCCAATTTCCGGGACAGGGCGGAGGCCGGGGAGCTGTTTTTT
d_call: TRBD2; v_call: TRBV12-3/TRBV12-4; clone_size: few; j_call: TRBJ2-2; cdr3_aa: CASRAGGAGELFF; cdr3_nt: TGTGCCAGCCGAGCGGGGGGGGCCGGGGAGCTGTTTTTT
d_call: TRBD2; v_call: TRBV20-1; clone_size: many; j_call: TRBJ2-3; cdr3_aa: CSVSTGTSGAGMSTQYF; cdr3_nt: TGCAGTGTTTCCACCGGGACTAGCGGTGCCGGGATGAGTACGCAGTATTTT
d_call: TRBD2; v_call: TRBV5-1; clone_size: many; j_call: TRBJ2-7; cdr3_aa: CASSLANLLAGETEQYF; cdr3_nt: TGCGCCAGCAGCTTGGCCAATCTACTAGCGGGAGAGACGGAGCAGTACTTC
d_call: NA; v_call: TRBV4-2; clone_size: NA; j_call: TRBJ1-3; cdr3_aa: CASSPPSRTGNTIYF; cdr3_nt: TGTGCCAGCAGCCCACCTTCGCGAACTGGAAACACCATATATTTT
d_call: TRBD1; v_call: TRBV12-3/TRBV12-4; clone_size: NA; j_call: TRBJ2-1; cdr3_aa: CASSFPGQGADEQFF; cdr3_nt: TGTGCCAGCAGTTTTCCGGGACAGGGGGCGGATGAGCAGTTCTTC
d_call: TRBD1; v_call: TRBV15; clone_size: few; j_call: TRBJ2-2; cdr3_aa: CATSAQGAGELFF; cdr3_nt: TGTGCCACCAGCGCCCAGGGGGCCGGGGAGCTGTTTTTT
d_call: NA; v_call: TRBV12-3/TRBV12-4; clone_size: few; j_call: TRBJ1-2; cdr3_aa: CASSLGQYGYTF; cdr3_nt: TGTGCCAGCAGTCTTGGACAGTATGGCTACACCTTC
d_call: NA; v_call: TRBV24-1; clone_size: NA; j_call: TRBJ2-1; cdr3_aa: CATSPGTYNEQFF; cdr3_nt: TGTGCCACCAGTCCCGGGACCTACAATGAGCAGTTCTTC
d_call: TRBD2; v_call: TRBV6-5; clone_size: many; j_call: TRBJ2-3; cdr3_aa: CASSYLAGGTDTQYF; cdr3_nt: TGTGCCAGCAGTTACCTAGCGGGAGGGACAGATACGCAGTATTTT
d_call: NA; v_call: TRBV19; clone_size: many; j_call: TRBJ2-7; cdr3_aa: CASSIVGDSRSYEQYF; cdr3_nt: TGTGCCAGTAGTATAGTCGGGGACTCCAGATCCTACGAGCAGTACTTC
d_call: TRBD2; v_call: TRBV5-6; clone_size: NA; j_call: TRBJ2-3; cdr3_aa: CASSWGAGGPTDTQYF; cdr3_nt: TGTGCCAGCAGCTGGGGAGCGGGGGGGCCTACAGATACGCAGTATTTT
d_call: TRBD2; v_call: TRBV6-1; clone_size: many; j_call: TRBJ2-7; cdr3_aa: CASSLGERGSYEQYF; cdr3_nt: TGTGCCAGCAGCCTCGGGGAGCGGGGGTCCTACGAGCAGTACTTC
d_call: TRBD1; v_call: TRBV4-3; clone_size: few; j_call: TRBJ2-1; cdr3_aa: CASSSTWTGYSYNEQFF; cdr3_nt: TGCGCCAGCAGCAGTACCTGGACAGGATACTCCTACAATGAGCAGTTCTTC
d_call: NA; v_call: TRBV4-3; clone_size: few; j_call: TRBJ2-7; cdr3_aa: CASSQDNREKSYEQYF; cdr3_nt: TGCGCCAGCAGCCAAGATAACAGGGAGAAATCCTACGAGCAGTACTTC
d_call: NA; v_call: TRBV7-2; clone_size: few; j_call: TRBJ2-1; cdr3_aa: CASSLAGAGYNEQFF; cdr3_nt: TGTGCCAGCAGCTTAGCGGGCGCGGGTTACAATGAGCAGTTCTTC
d_call: TRBD1; v_call: TRBV7-8; clone_size: NA; j_call: TRBJ1-2; cdr3_aa: CASSRQNRGFNNYGYTF; cdr3_nt: TGTGCCAGCAGCCGTCAGAACAGGGGGTTTAATAACTATGGCTACACCTTC
d_call: TRBD2; v_call: TRBV7-2; clone_size: few; j_call: TRBJ2-3; cdr3_aa: CASSTDGGNTDTQYF; cdr3_nt: TGTGCCAGCAGCACGGACGGGGGGAACACAGATACGCAGTATTTT
d_call: NA; v_call: TRBV7-9; clone_size: few; j_call: TRBJ2-7; cdr3_aa: CASSIEGTGHEQYF; cdr3_nt: TGTGCCAGCAGCATCGAGGGAACAGGGCACGAGCAGTACTTC
d_call: NA; v_call: TRBV10-3; clone_size: NA; j_call: TRBJ2-2; cdr3_aa: CATGPVDTGELFF; cdr3_nt: TGTGCCACCGGGCCGGTGGACACCGGGGAGCTGTTTTTT
d_call: TRBD1; v_call: TRBV5-1; clone_size: many; j_call: TRBJ1-2; cdr3_aa: CASSLGATGSGYTF; cdr3_nt: TGCGCCAGCAGCTTGGGGGCGACAGGGTCTGGCTACACCTTC
d_call: TRBD2; v_call: TRBV9; clone_size: many; j_call: TRBJ2-1; cdr3_aa: CASSVGLGLAGEQFF; cdr3_nt: TGTGCCAGCAGCGTAGGCTTGGGACTAGCGGGAGAGCAGTTCTTC
d_call: NA; v_call: TRBV9; clone_size: NA; j_call: TRBJ2-7; cdr3_aa: CASSVGTVGEQYF; cdr3_nt: TGTGCCAGCAGCGTAGGCACGGTGGGGGAGCAGTACTTC
d_call: TRBD1; v_call: TRBV3-1; clone_size: NA; j_call: TRBJ1-1; cdr3_aa: CASSQETGLAFF; cdr3_nt: TGTGCCAGCAGCCAAGAGACAGGGTTAGCTTTCTTT
d_call: TRBD1; v_call: TRBV5-1; clone_size: once; j_call: TRBJ2-5; cdr3_aa: CASTDRVQETQYF; cdr3_nt: TGCGCCAGCACTGACAGGGTGCAAGAGACCCAGTACTTC
d_call: NA; v_call: TRBV27; clone_size: NA; j_call: TRBJ1-5; cdr3_aa: CASSFTAAPNQPQHF; cdr3_nt: TGTGCCAGCAGTTTCACCGCGGCCCCCAATCAGCCCCAGCATTTT
d_call: TRBD2; v_call: TRBV20-1; clone_size: few; j_call: TRBJ2-1; cdr3_aa: CSARDSRGAGPYNEQFF; cdr3_nt: TGCAGTGCCAGGGATTCTAGGGGAGCGGGGCCGTACAATGAGCAGTTCTTC
d_call: NA; v_call: TRBV6-2/TRBV6-3; clone_size: once; j_call: TRBJ2-5; cdr3_aa: CASSALPQYQETQYF; cdr3_nt: TGTGCCAGCAGTGCACTACCTCAATACCAAGAGACCCAGTACTTC
d_call: NA; v_call: TRBV5-2; clone_size: NA; j_call: TRBJ2-5; cdr3_aa: CAMGPGLAARFTQETQYF; cdr3_nt: TGTGCCATGGGCCCCGGGCTAGCGGCTAGATTTACACAAGAGACCCAGTACTTC
d_call: NA; v_call: TRBV5-1; clone_size: NA; j_call: TRBJ2-7; cdr3_aa: CASSLSRGAYEQYF; cdr3_nt: TGCGCCAGCAGCTTGTCCAGGGGGGCCTACGAGCAGTACTTC
d_call: TRBD1; v_call: TRBV29-1; clone_size: NA; j_call: TRBJ2-7; cdr3_aa: CSVVETGWYEQYF; cdr3_nt: TGCAGCGTTGTGGAGACAGGGTGGTACGAGCAGTACTTC
d_call: NA; v_call: TRBV5-1; clone_size: NA; j_call: TRBJ2-7; cdr3_aa: CASSLVAGLNEQYF; cdr3_nt: TGCGCCAGCAGCTTGGTTGCAGGGTTGAACGAGCAGTACTTC
d_call: TRBD2; v_call: TRBV4-1; clone_size: NA; j_call: TRBJ2-1; cdr3_aa: CASSRGTGLSSGSPSSYNEQFF; cdr3_nt: TGCGCCAGCAGCCGTGGGACAGGCCTTTCTAGCGGGAGCCCCAGCTCCTACAATGAGCAGTTCTTC
d_call: NA; v_call: TRBV7-9; clone_size: few; j_call: TRBJ1-2; cdr3_aa: CASSFIRGNYGYTF; cdr3_nt: TGTGCCAGCAGCTTCATCAGGGGTAACTATGGCTACACCTTC
d_call: NA; v_call: TRBV5-1; clone_size: many; j_call: TRBJ2-7; cdr3_aa: CASSLIGGSYEQYF; cdr3_nt: TGCGCCAGCAGCTTGATCGGGGGATCCTACGAGCAGTACTTC
d_call: NA; v_call: TRBV4-3; clone_size: few; j_call: TRBJ2-2; cdr3_aa: CASSRRVNTGELFF; cdr3_nt: TGCGCCAGCAGCCGGAGGGTGAACACCGGGGAGCTGTTTTTT
d_call: NA; v_call: TRBV15; clone_size: NA; j_call: TRBJ1-2; cdr3_aa: CATSREIGGYTF; cdr3_nt: TGTGCCACCAGCAGAGAAATCGGGGGCTACACCTTC
d_call: NA; v_call: TRBV18; clone_size: few; j_call: TRBJ2-1; cdr3_aa: CASSKGASSYNEQFF; cdr3_nt: TGTGCCAGCTCAAAAGGGGCCAGCTCCTACAATGAGCAGTTCTTC
d_call: NA; v_call: TRBV24-1; clone_size: NA; j_call: TRBJ1-5; cdr3_aa: CATSDPPDGQPQHF; cdr3_nt: TGTGCCACCAGTGACCCTCCCGACGGTCAGCCCCAGCATTTT
d_call: NA; v_call: TRBV10-3; clone_size: few; j_call: TRBJ1-6; cdr3_aa: CAIRTEDSNNSPLHF; cdr3_nt: TGTGCCATCAGGACGGAAGATTCCAATAATTCACCCCTCCACTTT
d_call: NA; v_call: TRBV7-2; clone_size: few; j_call: TRBJ1-3; cdr3_aa: CASSLGSAGNTIYF; cdr3_nt: TGTGCCAGCAGCTTAGGGTCGGCTGGAAACACCATATATTTT
d_call: NA; v_call: TRBV6-1; clone_size: many; j_call: TRBJ2-5; cdr3_aa: CASSPTYLFSGLYQETQYF; cdr3_nt: TGTGCCAGCAGTCCGACCTATCTGTTTTCGGGACTGTACCAAGAGACCCAGTACTTC